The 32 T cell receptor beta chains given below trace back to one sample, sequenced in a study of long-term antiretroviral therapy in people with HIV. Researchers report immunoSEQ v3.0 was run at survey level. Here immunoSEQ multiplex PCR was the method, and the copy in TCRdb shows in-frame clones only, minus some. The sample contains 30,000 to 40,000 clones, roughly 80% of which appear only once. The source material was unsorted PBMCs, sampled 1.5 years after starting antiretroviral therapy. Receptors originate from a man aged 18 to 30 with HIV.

This chain's CDR3 is CASSDSRPGDTQYF. CDR3 coding DNA: TGCGCCAGCAGTGATTCACGGCCCGGCGATACGCAGTATTTT. The V call is TRBV10-1, the J call TRBJ2-3, with no clear D. V lost 3 bases and J 6 bases, leaving 13 bases between the germline ends. Germline CDR1 is WNHNN and CDR2 is SYGVQD (reference sequence). This CDR3 comprises 14 residues.

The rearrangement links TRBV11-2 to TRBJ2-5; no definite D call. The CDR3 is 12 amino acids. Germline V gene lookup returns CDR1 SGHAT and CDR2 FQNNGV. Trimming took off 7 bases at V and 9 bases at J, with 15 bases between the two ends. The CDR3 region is CASTDLTSAQYF. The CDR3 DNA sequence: TGTGCCAGCACCGACTTGACGAGCGCCCAGTACTTC.

CDR3 amino acids: CASSMGKNTEAFF. CDR3 coding DNA: TGTGCCAGTAGTATGGGCAAGAACACTGAAGCTTTCTTT. This chain joins TRBV19 and TRBJ1-1; D is undetermined. This CDR3 is 13 amino acids long. Germline V CDR1 and CDR2: LNHDA, SQIVND (reference sequence). V shed 3 bases and J shed 1 base, with 6 bases lying between them.

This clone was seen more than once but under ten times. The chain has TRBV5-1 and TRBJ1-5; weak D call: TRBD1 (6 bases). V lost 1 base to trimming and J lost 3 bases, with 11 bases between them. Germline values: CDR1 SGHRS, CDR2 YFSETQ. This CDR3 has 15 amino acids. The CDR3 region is CASSLTGAHNQPQHF. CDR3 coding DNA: TGCGCCAGCAGCTTGACGGGGGCACACAATCAGCCCCAGCATTTT. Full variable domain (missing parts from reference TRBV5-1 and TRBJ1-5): KAGVTQTPRYLIKTRGQQVTLSCSPISGHRSVSWYQQTPGQGLQFLFEYFSETQRNKGNFPGRFSGRQFSNSRSEMNVSTLELGDSALYLCASSLTGAHNQPQHFGDGTRLSIL.

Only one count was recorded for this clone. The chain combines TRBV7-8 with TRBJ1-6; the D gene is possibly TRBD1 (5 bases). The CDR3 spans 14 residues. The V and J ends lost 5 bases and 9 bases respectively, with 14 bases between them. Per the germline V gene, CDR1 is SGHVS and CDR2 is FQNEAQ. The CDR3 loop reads CASSQQGLPSPLHF. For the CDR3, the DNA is TGTGCCAGCAGCCAGCAGGGTTTGCCTTCACCCCTCCACTTT.

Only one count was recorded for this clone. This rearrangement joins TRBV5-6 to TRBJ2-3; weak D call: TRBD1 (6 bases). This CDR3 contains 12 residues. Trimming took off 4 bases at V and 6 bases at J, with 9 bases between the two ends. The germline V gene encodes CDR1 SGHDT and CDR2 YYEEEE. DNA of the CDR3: TGTGCCAGCAGCCGGACAGTCGATACGCAGTATTTT. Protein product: CASSRTVDTQYF.

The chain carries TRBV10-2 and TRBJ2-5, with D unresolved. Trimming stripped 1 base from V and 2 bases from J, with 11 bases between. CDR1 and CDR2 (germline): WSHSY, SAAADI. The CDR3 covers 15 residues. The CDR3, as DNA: TGCGCCAGCAGTGAGTGGGTGGGCTTACAAGAGACCCAGTACTTC. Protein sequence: CASSEWVGLQETQYF.

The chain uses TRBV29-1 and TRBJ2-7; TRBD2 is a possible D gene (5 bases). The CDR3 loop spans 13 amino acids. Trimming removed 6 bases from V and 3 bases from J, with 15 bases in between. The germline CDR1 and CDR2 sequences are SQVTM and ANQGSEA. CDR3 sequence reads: CSVSGGPLYEQYF. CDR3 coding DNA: TGCAGCGTCAGTGGCGGGCCCCTCTACGAGCAGTACTTC.

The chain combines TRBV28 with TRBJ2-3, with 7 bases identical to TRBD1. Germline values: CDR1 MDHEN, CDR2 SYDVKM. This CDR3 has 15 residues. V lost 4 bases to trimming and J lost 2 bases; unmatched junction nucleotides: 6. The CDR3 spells CASSSPGQHTDTQYF. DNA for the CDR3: TGTGCCAGCAGTTCTCCGGGACAGCACACAGATACGCAGTATTTT.

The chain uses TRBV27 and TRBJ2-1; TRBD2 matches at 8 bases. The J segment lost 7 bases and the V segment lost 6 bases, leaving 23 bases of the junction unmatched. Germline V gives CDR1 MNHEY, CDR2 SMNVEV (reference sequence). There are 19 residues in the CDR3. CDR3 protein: CASRGISGSTETPSNEQFF. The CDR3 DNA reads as TGTGCCAGCAGAGGAATAAGCGGGAGTACTGAAACTCCATCTAATGAGCAGTTCTTC.

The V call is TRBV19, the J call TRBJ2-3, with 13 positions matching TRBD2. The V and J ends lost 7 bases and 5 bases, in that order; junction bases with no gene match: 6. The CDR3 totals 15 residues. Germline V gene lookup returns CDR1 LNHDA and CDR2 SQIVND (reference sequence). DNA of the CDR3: TGTGCCAGTAACCGACTAGCGGGGGGCCTAGATACGCAGTATTTT. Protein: CASNRLAGGLDTQYF.

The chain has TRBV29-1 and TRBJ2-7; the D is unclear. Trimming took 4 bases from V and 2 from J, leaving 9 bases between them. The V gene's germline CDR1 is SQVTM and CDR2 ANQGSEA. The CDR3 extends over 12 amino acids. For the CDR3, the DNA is TGCAGCGTTGGAAAGGGAACCTACGAGCAGTACTTC. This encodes CSVGKGTYEQYF.

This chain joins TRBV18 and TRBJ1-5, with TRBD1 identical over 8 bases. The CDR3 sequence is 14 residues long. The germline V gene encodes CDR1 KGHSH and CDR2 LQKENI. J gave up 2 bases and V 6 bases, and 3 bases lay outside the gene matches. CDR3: CASSYRGGNQPQHF. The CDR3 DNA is TGTGCCAGCTCGTACAGGGGGGGCAATCAGCCCCAGCATTTT.

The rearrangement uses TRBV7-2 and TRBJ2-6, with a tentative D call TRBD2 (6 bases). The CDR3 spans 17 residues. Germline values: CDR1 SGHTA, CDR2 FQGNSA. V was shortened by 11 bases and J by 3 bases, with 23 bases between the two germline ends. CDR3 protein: CASKHIGAGSGANVLTF. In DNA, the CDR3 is TGTGCCTCCAAGCATATCGGGGCGGGAAGTGGGGCCAACGTCCTGACTTTC.

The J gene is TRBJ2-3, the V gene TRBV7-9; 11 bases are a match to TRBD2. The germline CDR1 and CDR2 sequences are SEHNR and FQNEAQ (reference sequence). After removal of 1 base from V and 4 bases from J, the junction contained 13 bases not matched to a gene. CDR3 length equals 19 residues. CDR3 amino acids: CASSLGPYSGRATADTQYF. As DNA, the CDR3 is TGTGCCAGCAGCTTAGGGCCATATAGCGGGAGGGCCACCGCAGATACGCAGTATTTT.

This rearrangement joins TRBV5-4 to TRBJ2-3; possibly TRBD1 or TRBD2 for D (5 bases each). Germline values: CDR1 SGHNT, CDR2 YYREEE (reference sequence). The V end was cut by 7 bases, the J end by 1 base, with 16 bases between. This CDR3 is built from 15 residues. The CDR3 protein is CASPGGAERTDTQYF. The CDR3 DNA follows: TGTGCCAGCCCTGGGGGAGCGGAACGCACAGATACGCAGTATTTT.

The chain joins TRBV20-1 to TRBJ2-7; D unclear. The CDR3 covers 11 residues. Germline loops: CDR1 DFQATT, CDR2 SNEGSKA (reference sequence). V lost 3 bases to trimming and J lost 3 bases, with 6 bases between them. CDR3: CSASFSYEQYF. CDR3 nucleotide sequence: TGCAGTGCTAGTTTCAGCTACGAGCAGTACTTC.

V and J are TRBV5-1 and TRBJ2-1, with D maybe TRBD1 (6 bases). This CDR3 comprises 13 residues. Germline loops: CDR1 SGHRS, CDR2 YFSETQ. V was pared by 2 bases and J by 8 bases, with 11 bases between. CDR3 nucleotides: TGCGCCAGCAGCTTCGCAGGGGCCGATGAGCAGTTCTTC. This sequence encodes CASSFAGADEQFF.

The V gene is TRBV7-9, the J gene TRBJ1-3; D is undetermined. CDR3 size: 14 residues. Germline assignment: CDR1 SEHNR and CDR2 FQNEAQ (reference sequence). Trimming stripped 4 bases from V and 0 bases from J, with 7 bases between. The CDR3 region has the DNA TGTGCCAGCAGCTCCGATTACTCTGGAAACACCATATATTTT. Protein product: CASSSDYSGNTIYF.

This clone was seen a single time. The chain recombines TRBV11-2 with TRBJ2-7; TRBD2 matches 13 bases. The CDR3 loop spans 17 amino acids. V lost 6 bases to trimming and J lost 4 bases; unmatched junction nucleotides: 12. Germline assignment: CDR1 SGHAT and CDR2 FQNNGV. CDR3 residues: CASSYDQGLAGFYEQYF. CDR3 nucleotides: TGTGCCAGCAGTTACGACCAGGGACTAGCGGGATTTTACGAGCAGTACTTC.

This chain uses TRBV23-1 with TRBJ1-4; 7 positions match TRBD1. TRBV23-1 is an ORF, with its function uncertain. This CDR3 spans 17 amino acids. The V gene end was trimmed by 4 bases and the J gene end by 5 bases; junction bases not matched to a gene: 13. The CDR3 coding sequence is TGCGCCAGCAGTCGCTCGAAGCCGGACAGGCAGAATGAAAAACTGTTTTTT. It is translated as CASSRSKPDRQNEKLFF.

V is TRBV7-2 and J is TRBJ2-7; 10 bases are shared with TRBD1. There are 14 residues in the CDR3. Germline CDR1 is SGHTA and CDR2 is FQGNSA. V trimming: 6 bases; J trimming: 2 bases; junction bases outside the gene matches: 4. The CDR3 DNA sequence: TGTGCCAGCAGTCGCGACAGGGGGCCCTACGAGCAGTACTTC. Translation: CASSRDRGPYEQYF.

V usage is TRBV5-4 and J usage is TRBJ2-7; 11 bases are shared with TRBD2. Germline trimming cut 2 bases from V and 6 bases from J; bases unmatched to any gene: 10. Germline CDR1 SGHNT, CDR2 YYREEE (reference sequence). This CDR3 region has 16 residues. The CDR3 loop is CASSLTLAGGPGEQYF. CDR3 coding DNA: TGTGCCAGCAGCTTAACTTTAGCGGGAGGGCCTGGCGAGCAGTACTTC.

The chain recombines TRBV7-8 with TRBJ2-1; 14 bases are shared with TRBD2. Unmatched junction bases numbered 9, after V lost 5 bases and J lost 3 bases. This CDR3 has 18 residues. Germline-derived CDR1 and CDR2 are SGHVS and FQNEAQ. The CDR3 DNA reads TGTGCCAGCAGCCCGGGGACTAGCGGGAGTGGGGGCTACAATGAGCAGTTCTTC. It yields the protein CASSPGTSGSGGYNEQFF.

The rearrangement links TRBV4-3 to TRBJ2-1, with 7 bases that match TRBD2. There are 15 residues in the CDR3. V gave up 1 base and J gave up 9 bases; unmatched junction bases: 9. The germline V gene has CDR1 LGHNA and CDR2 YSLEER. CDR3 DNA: TGCGCCAGCAGCCAAGGTGCCAGCGGGACGCGTGAGCAGTTCTTC. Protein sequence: CASSQGASGTREQFF.

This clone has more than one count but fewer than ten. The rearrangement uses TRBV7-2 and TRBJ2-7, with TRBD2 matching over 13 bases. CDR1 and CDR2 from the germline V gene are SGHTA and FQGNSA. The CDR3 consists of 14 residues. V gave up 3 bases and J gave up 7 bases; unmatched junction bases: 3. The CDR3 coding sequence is TGTGCCAGCAGCTTCCTGGGACTAGCGGGGGAGCAGTACTTC. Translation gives CASSFLGLAGEQYF.

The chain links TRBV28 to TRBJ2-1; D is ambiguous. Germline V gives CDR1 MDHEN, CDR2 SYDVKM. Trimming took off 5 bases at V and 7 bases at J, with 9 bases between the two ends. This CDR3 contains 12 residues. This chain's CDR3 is CASSQPRNEQFF. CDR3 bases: TGTGCCAGCAGTCAACCACGGAATGAGCAGTTCTTC. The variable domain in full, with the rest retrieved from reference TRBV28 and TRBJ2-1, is DVKVTQSSRYLVKRTGEKVFLECVQDMDHENMFWYRQDPGLGLRLIYFSYDVKMKEKGDIPEGYSVSREKKERFSLILESASTNQTSMYLCASSQPRNEQFFGPGTRLTVL.

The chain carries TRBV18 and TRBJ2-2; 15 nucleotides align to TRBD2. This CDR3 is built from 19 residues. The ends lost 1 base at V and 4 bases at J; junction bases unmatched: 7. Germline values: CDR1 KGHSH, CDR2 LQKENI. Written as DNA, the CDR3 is TGTGCCAGCTCACCACTAGGGACTAGCGGGAGGCATGGCACCGGGGAGCTGTTTTTT. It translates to CASSPLGTSGRHGTGELFF.

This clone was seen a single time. Written as DNA, the CDR3 is TGTGCCAGCAGCCCCCGGACTGGTTCCGAGCAGTACTTC. It translates to CASSPRTGSEQYF. This rearrangement joins TRBV7-9 to TRBJ2-7; D possibly corresponds to TRBD2 (5 bases). V was trimmed by 5 bases and J by 6 bases, leaving 14 bases between them. Germline values: CDR1 SEHNR, CDR2 FQNEAQ (reference sequence). CDR3 length equals 13 residues.

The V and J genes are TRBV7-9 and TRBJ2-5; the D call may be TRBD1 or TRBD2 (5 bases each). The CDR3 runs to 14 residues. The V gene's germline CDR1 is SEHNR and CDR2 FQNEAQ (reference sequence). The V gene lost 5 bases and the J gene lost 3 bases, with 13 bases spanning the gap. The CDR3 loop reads CASSAGTYEETQYF. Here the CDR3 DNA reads TGTGCCAGCAGCGCCGGGACCTATGAAGAGACCCAGTACTTC.

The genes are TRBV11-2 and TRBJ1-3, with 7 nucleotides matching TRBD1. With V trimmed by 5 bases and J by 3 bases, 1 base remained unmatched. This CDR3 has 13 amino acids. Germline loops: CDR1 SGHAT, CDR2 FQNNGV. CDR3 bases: TGTGCCAGCAGCGGGACAGTTGGAAACACCATATATTTT. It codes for CASSGTVGNTIYF.

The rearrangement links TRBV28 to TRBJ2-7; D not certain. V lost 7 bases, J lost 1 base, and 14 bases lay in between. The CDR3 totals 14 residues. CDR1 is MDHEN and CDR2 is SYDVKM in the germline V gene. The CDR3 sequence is CASNSYLGSYEQYF. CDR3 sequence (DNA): TGTGCCAGCAACTCTTATCTGGGTTCCTACGAGCAGTACTTC.